A selection of T cell receptor beta chains follows, all from one sample in a study of T-cell reconstitution after alpha-beta-depleted transplantation in children. A single record per CDR3 protein comes from TCRdb applying MiXCR to the PCR reads. The sample has about 690,000 distinct CDR3 sequences; around 16% are singletons. The source was PBMCs from the stem cell graft donor, collected from the stem cell graft. The receptors originated from a human donor who donated a stem cell graft to a child with acute myeloid leukemia. Each CDR3 is given with its conserved first and last residue. The D gene is left open where the match is weak. For some rows the clone size is stated as once, few or many, or as a class when expanded; others skip it.

d_call j_call clone_size v_call cdr3_aa cdr3_nt
NA TRBJ1-5 many TRBV7-9 CASSLDGGAAQPQHF TGTGCCAGCAGCTTAGACGGAGGGGCCGCGCAGCCCCAGCATTTT
NA TRBJ2-5 NA TRBV28 CASRQRETQYF TGTGCCAGCAGACAGCGAGAGACCCAGTACTTC
NA TRBJ2-2 few TRBV11-2 CASSFVGGNTGELFF TGTGCCAGCAGCTTTGTCGGGGGCAACACCGGGGAGCTGTTTTTT
NA TRBJ1-5 many TRBV15 CATTRDRTNNQPQHF TGTGCCACCACAAGAGACAGGACCAACAATCAGCCCCAGCATTTT
TRBD1 TRBJ1-1 few TRBV12-3/TRBV12-4 CASSPGTGLFRAFF TGTGCCAGCAGCCCCGGGACAGGTCTATTCCGGGCTTTCTTT
TRBD1 TRBJ2-3 few TRBV15 CATSRKTGGLDTQYF TGTGCCACCAGCAGAAAGACAGGGGGCCTAGATACGCAGTATTTT
NA TRBJ1-4 NA TRBV30 CAWSARRGYLFF TGTGCCTGGAGCGCACGCCGGGGGTATCTGTTTTTT
TRBD1 TRBJ1-2 many TRBV20-1 CSAGGTGRLEGYTF TGCAGTGCTGGAGGGACAGGGAGGTTGGAAGGCTACACCTTC
NA TRBJ2-5 NA TRBV15 CATSRGSQETQYF TGTGCCACCAGCAGGGGATCTCAAGAGACCCAGTACTTC
NA TRBJ1-2 NA TRBV7-8 CASSLRTEYGYTF TGTGCCAGCAGCTTAAGGACAGAGTATGGCTACACCTTC
NA TRBJ2-5 many TRBV12-3/TRBV12-4 CASSLQGSGETQYF TGTGCCAGCAGTTTACAGGGATCGGGGGAGACCCAGTACTTC
TRBD1 TRBJ1-1 NA TRBV3-1 CAISVGTGAPNTEAFF TGTGCCATCAGTGTTGGGACAGGGGCTCCGAACACTGAAGCTTTCTTT
NA TRBJ1-2 NA TRBV6-2/TRBV6-3 CASSYSEGNYGYTF TGTGCCAGCAGTTACTCGGAGGGGAACTATGGCTACACCTTC
NA TRBJ1-1 few TRBV25-1 CASTWDSNTEAFF TGTGCCAGCACCTGGGACTCGAACACTGAAGCTTTCTTT
NA TRBJ1-5 many TRBV20-1 CSASGQLNQPQHF TGCAGTGCTTCGGGACAACTAAATCAGCCCCAGCATTTT
TRBD1 TRBJ2-5 NA TRBV5-1 CASSLGLPRDRDVETQYF TGCGCCAGCAGCTTGGGTCTCCCCCGGGACAGGGACGTGGAGACCCAGTACTTC
NA TRBJ1-1 NA TRBV5-1 CASSLGMGRVSTEAFF TGCGCCAGCAGCTTGGGGATGGGCAGGGTGAGCACTGAAGCTTTCTTT
NA TRBJ1-1 many TRBV29-1 CSVVRQFSTEAFF TGCAGCGTTGTCCGCCAGTTTAGCACTGAAGCTTTCTTT
NA TRBJ2-5 many TRBV29-1 CSVGGENYGRGETQYF TGCAGCGTGGGCGGCGAAAATTACGGACGGGGGGAGACCCAGTACTTC
TRBD1 TRBJ1-1 many TRBV20-1 CSARRTGMNTEAFF TGCAGTGCTAGGAGGACAGGGATGAACACTGAAGCTTTCTTT
TRBD1 TRBJ2-7 many TRBV20-1 CSAMTGTGMNEQYF TGCAGTGCTATGACCGGGACAGGGATGAACGAGCAGTACTTC
NA TRBJ1-5 few TRBV7-9 CASSLGDTVNQPQHF TGTGCCAGCAGCTTAGGTGACACGGTCAATCAGCCCCAGCATTTT
NA TRBJ2-1 few TRBV10-3 CAIRGDFGGASYNEQFF TGTGCCATCAGAGGAGACTTTGGCGGGGCCTCCTACAATGAGCAGTTCTTC
TRBD1 TRBJ1-5 NA TRBV20-1 CSAADRGGNQPQHF TGCAGTGCAGCGGACAGGGGGGGCAATCAGCCCCAGCATTTT
NA TRBJ2-7 many TRBV7-2 CASSARSVYEQYF TGTGCCAGCAGCGCAAGAAGTGTTTACGAGCAGTACTTC
TRBD1 TRBJ2-5 many TRBV20-1 CSAEGAGETQYF TGCAGTGCTGAGGGGGCCGGGGAGACCCAGTACTTC
TRBD2 TRBJ2-1 many TRBV20-1 CSARDGRRGGDNEQFF TGCAGTGCTAGAGATGGTCGGCGGGGGGGGGACAATGAGCAGTTCTTC
NA TRBJ2-4 few TRBV15 CATSRDRETGIQYF TGTGCCACCAGCAGAGATCGTGAAACCGGCATTCAGTACTTC
NA TRBJ2-3 many TRBV20-1 CSAREDWGYADTQYF TGCAGTGCTAGAGAGGACTGGGGGTACGCAGATACGCAGTATTTT
NA TRBJ2-7 many TRBV5-6 CASSLEVGSGRNEQYF TGTGCCAGCAGCTTGGAAGTGGGCTCTGGGCGAAACGAGCAGTACTTC
NA TRBJ1-5 NA TRBV6-1 CASSGWTGNQPQHF TGTGCCAGCAGTGGATGGACTGGCAATCAGCCCCAGCATTTT
TRBD2 TRBJ2-1 few TRBV6-5 CASSSVAGGSYNEQFF TGTGCCAGCAGTTCCGTAGCGGGGGGCTCCTACAATGAGCAGTTCTTC
NA TRBJ2-1 many TRBV29-1 CSVASLRYSSSYNEQFF TGCAGCGTTGCTAGCCTTCGATATTCGAGCTCCTACAATGAGCAGTTCTTC
NA TRBJ1-3 NA TRBV3-1 CASSRDSRSGNTIYF TGTGCCAGCAGCCGTGATTCTCGCTCTGGAAACACCATATATTTT
NA TRBJ2-5 many TRBV20-1 CSAPFRGDYLRMAQYF TGCAGTGCTCCCTTCCGAGGCGACTACCTCAGAATGGCCCAGTACTTC
NA TRBJ2-3 few TRBV2 CASRDSHNTQYF TGTGCCAGCAGGGACAGTCACAATACGCAGTATTTT
TRBD2 TRBJ2-5 many TRBV12-3/TRBV12-4 CASSLALGLAGEETQYF TGTGCCAGCAGTTTAGCGCTCGGACTAGCGGGGGAAGAGACCCAGTACTTC
NA TRBJ2-5 few TRBV15 CATRARAQETQYF TGTGCCACCAGGGCCAGAGCCCAAGAGACCCAGTACTTC
NA TRBJ2-1 NA TRBV20-1 CSVPGRNEQFF TGCAGTGTGCCCGGGCGAAATGAGCAGTTCTTC
NA TRBJ2-1 many TRBV9 CASSDTTYNEQFF TGTGCCAGCAGCGATACTACTTACAATGAGCAGTTCTTC
NA TRBJ1-4 few TRBV5-1 CASSLAGARDEKLFF TGCGCCAGCAGCTTGGCCGGGGCGCGGGATGAAAAACTGTTTTTT
NA TRBJ2-7 few TRBV6-1 CASSPSTFSVSSYEQYF TGTGCCAGCAGTCCCTCTACTTTTAGCGTATCCTCCTACGAGCAGTACTTC
NA TRBJ1-3 NA TRBV12-3/TRBV12-4 CASSLLRSGNTIYF TGTGCCAGCAGTTTACTTCGCTCTGGAAACACCATATATTTT
NA TRBJ2-5 many TRBV20-1 CSARQVRETQYF TGCAGTGCTCGGCAAGTTCGGGAGACCCAGTACTTC
TRBD1 TRBJ2-7 many TRBV10-3 CAISSGTGYYEQYF TGTGCCATCAGTTCCGGGACAGGGTACTACGAGCAGTACTTC
NA TRBJ1-2 NA TRBV20-1 CSARDFQGILGYTF TGCAGTGCTAGAGATTTTCAGGGAATACTTGGCTACACCTTC
TRBD2 TRBJ2-2 NA TRBV27 CASSLAGGRSGELFF TGTGCCAGCAGTTTAGCGGGGGGGCGTTCCGGGGAGCTGTTTTTT
NA TRBJ1-6 few TRBV20-1 CSALGQYNSPLHF TGCAGTGCCCTAGGCCAGTATAATTCACCCCTCCACTTT
NA TRBJ2-4 few TRBV12-3/TRBV12-4 CASSFASLAKNIQYF TGTGCCAGCAGTTTTGCCTCCCTAGCCAAAAACATTCAGTACTTC
NA TRBJ1-1 NA TRBV5-1 CASSFWGKNTEAFF TGCGCCAGCAGCTTTTGGGGGAAGAACACTGAAGCTTTCTTT
NA TRBJ1-1 many TRBV29-1 CSVVLGLDTEAFF TGCAGCGTTGTCCTGGGGTTGGACACTGAAGCTTTCTTT
TRBD1 TRBJ2-7 few TRBV23-1 CASSPRQGNF TGCGCCAGCAGTCCACGACAGGGGAACTTC
NA TRBJ1-5 few TRBV12-3/TRBV12-4 CASSLAGMQPQHF TGTGCCAGCAGTTTGGCAGGGATGCAGCCCCAGCATTTT
TRBD1 TRBJ2-1 few TRBV6-5 CASSRDRGNRNEQFF TGTGCCAGCAGTCGGGACAGGGGGAATAGGAATGAGCAGTTCTTC
TRBD1 TRBJ1-5 NA TRBV30 CAWTNPGTGNQPQHF TGTGCCTGGACAAATCCGGGGACAGGGAATCAGCCCCAGCATTTT